The T cell receptor (beta chain) under discussion was sequenced for a study of cytomegalovirus exposure and HLA in healthy donors. Study observations and caveats: In a later analysis, an Asian-associated ancestry cluster reportedly showed fewer N-insertions than the approximately 620-donor mean.

In the case of this clone: Its antigen is unidentified.

PCR was performed using 60 Vbeta and 13 Jbeta primers. Some clones are missing from TCRdb's copy, which holds only in-frame ones; the method was immunoSEQ multiplex PCR. The profile shows around 220,000 clones, about 77% of them singletons. The sample was PBMCs. This TCR was recovered from a young woman in good health and CMV-seronegative.

The CDR3 DNA is TGTGCCAGCAGCCAAGGACACGGCCCTGCTGAGCAGTTCTTC. The encoded protein is CASSQGHGPAEQFF. The V and J genes are TRBV14 and TRBJ2-1; D is undetermined. Between the trimmed V and J ends, which lost 1 base and 9 bases, there was a span of 13 bases. Germline V CDR1 and CDR2: SGHDN, FVKESK. CDR3 length: 14 residues.